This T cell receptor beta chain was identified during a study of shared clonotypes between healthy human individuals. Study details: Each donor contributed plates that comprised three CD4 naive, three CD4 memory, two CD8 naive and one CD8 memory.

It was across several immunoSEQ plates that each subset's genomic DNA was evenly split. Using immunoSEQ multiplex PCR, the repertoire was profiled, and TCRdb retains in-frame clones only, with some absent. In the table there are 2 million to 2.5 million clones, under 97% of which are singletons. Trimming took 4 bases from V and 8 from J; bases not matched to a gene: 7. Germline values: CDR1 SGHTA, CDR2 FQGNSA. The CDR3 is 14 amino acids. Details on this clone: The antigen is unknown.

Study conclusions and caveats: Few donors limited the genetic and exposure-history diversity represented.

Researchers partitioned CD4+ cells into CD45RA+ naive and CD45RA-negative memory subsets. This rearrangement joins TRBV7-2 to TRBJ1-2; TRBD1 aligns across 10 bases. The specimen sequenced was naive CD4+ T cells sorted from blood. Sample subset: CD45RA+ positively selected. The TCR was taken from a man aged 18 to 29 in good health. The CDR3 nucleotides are TGTGCCAGCAGCTCCCGGGACAGGGGTAAAGGCTACACCTTC. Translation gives CASSSRDRGKGYTF.